The table lists the clone carrying this T cell receptor (beta chain) with a few counts. The data were obtained in a study of T-cell reconstitution after alpha-beta-depleted transplantation in children. Germline CDR1 reads MDHEN; CDR2 reads SYDVKM. This CDR3 region has 13 residues. V was pared by 3 bases and J by 7 bases, with 10 bases between. Researchers prepared the TCRbeta library using unique molecular identifiers, the study reports. TCRdb called the PCR reads again in MiXCR, with one record for every CDR3 protein. In the table there are roughly 670,000 distinct CDR3 sequences, about an eighth of which are singletons.

The rearrangement joins TRBV28 to TRBJ2-1; TRBD1 is a possible D gene (6 bases). Here the sequenced sample was PBMCs, taken before TCRalphabeta/CD19-depleted stem cell transplant. This TCR came from a girl aged 2-10 years with congenital amegakaryocytic thrombocytopenia, due to receive a stem cell transplant. The CDR3 sequence is CASSFSTGNEQFF. The CDR3 nucleotides are TGTGCCAGCAGTTTCTCCACAGGGAATGAGCAGTTCTTC.